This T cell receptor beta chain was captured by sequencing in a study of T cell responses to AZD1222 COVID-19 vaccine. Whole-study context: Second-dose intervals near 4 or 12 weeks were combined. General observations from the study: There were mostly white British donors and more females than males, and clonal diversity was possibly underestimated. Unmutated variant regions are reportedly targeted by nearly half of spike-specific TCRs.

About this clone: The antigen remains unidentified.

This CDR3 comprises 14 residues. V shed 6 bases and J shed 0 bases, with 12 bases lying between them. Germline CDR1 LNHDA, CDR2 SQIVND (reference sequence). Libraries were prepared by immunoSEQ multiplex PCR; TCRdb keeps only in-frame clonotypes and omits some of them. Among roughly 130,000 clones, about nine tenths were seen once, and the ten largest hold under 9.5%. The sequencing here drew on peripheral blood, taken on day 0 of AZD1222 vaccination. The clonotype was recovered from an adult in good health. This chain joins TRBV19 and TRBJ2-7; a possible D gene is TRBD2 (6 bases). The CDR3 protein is CASSRDSGSYEQYF. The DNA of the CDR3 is TGTGCCAGTAGCCGGGACTCGGGCTCCTACGAGCAGTACTTC.